The rows below give T cell receptor beta chains drawn from one sample of a study of T cell responses to AZD1222 COVID-19 vaccine. Measured with immunoSEQ multiplex PCR; TCRdb has only the in-frame clones, and not every one. The top ten hold 11% of the sample, which has 95,000 to 150,000 clones, roughly 89% seen once. Specimen: peripheral blood, collected on day 0 of MenACWY control vaccination. Receptors originate from an adult in good health. The CDR3 runs from the conserved cysteine through the conserved F or W. Fields, in order: V gene, J gene, CDR3 protein.

V gene: TRBV28; J gene: TRBJ1-2; CDR3 protein: CASSPQGGGNGYTF
V gene: TRBV5-1; J gene: TRBJ1-4; CDR3 protein: CASSLWGPDRGLDEKLFF
V gene: TRBV18; J gene: TRBJ2-2; CDR3 protein: CASSSGLAGAGELFF
V gene: TRBV9; J gene: TRBJ2-5; CDR3 protein: CASSVGGSGSWETQYF
V gene: TRBV6-1; J gene: TRBJ1-1; CDR3 protein: CASTQQGQNTEAFF
V gene: TRBV6-5; J gene: TRBJ2-2; CDR3 protein: CASRPQGANTGELFF
V gene: TRBV7-8; J gene: TRBJ1-2; CDR3 protein: CASSRDRVTLNYGYTF
V gene: TRBV11-2; J gene: TRBJ2-2; CDR3 protein: CASSLVYSSGSSAGELFF
V gene: TRBV7-9; J gene: TRBJ2-3; CDR3 protein: CASSRRTGTGRSTDTQYF
V gene: TRBV7-3; J gene: TRBJ2-7; CDR3 protein: CASSQDRGLGQYF